Below, 25 T cell receptor beta chains from the same sample are listed, as sequenced in a study of cytomegalovirus exposure and HLA in healthy donors. PCR primers comprised 60 Vbeta and 13 Jbeta primers. The assay was immunoSEQ multiplex PCR, and TCRdb's table has in-frame clones only and misses some. The data hold 130,000 or so clones, with 70% to 80% observed a single time. Sequences were obtained from PBMCs. The receptors shown here come from a woman aged 55-70 years in good health and CMV-seronegative.

The chain is built from TRBV5-1 and TRBJ2-4; weak D call: TRBD1 (6 bases). This CDR3 has 13 amino acids. The germline V and J ends were trimmed by 5 bases and 13 bases, with 19 bases remaining between them. The V gene's germline CDR1 is SGHRS and CDR2 YFSETQ. The CDR3 DNA reads TGCGCCAGCAGACCCGGGCAGGGGTCGCGGCAGTACTTC. Translating gives CASRPGQGSRQYF.

This clone was found once. V is TRBV28 and J is TRBJ2-4; D gene ambiguous. V shed 6 bases and J shed 0 bases, with 6 bases lying between them. Per the germline V gene, CDR1 is MDHEN and CDR2 is SYDVKM. The CDR3 has 13 amino acids. The CDR3 bases are TGTGCCAGCAGCCTCGTAGCCAAAAACATTCAGTACTTC. As protein: CASSLVAKNIQYF.

The CDR3 protein is CASSRHPGLAGEYNEQFF. Here the CDR3 DNA reads TGCGCCAGCAGCCGACACCCGGGACTAGCGGGGGAGTACAATGAGCAGTTCTTC. The chain carries TRBV4-1 and TRBJ2-1; TRBD2 agrees at 14 bases. The CDR3 totals 18 residues. Germline values: CDR1 MGHRA, CDR2 YSYEKL. Trimming at V came to 4 bases and at J to 4 bases, leaving 9 bases not matched to a gene.

V gene TRBV19 combines with J gene TRBJ1-1, with D unresolved. Germline V gene sequence: CDR1 LNHDA, CDR2 SQIVND (reference sequence). Between the trimmed V and J ends, which lost 3 bases and 7 bases, there was a span of 15 bases. This CDR3 comprises 14 residues. The CDR3 sequence: CASSIRGGNGEAFF. CDR3 coding DNA: TGTGCCAGTAGTATTAGAGGAGGGAACGGTGAAGCTTTCTTT.

Only a few counts were recorded for this clone. The chain employs TRBV12-5 and TRBJ1-2; D gene ambiguous. The CDR3 runs 14 residues. The V end was cut by 1 base, the J end by 8 bases, with 14 bases between. Germline V CDR1 and CDR2: LGHNT, FRNRAP. The CDR3 DNA sequence: TGTGCTAGTGGTTTGGCCCCGGGAATCGAGGGCTACACCTTC. Its protein product is CASGLAPGIEGYTF.

The CDR3 protein is CASSPMTRATGELFF. The CDR3 coding sequence is TGTGCCAGCAGCCCCATGACTAGGGCCACCGGGGAGCTGTTTTTT. The V call is TRBV7-3, the J call TRBJ2-2; perhaps TRBD2 as D (6 bases). There are 15 residues in the CDR3. V shed 5 bases and J shed 4 bases, with 14 bases lying between them. The germline gives CDR1 SGHTA, CDR2 FQGTGA.

The chain uses TRBV28 and TRBJ1-5; D possibly corresponds to TRBD1 (5 bases). Deletions cut 3 bases from V and 2 bases from J, with 11 bases between. CDR1 is MDHEN and CDR2 is SYDVKM in the germline V gene. The CDR3 runs to 15 residues. The CDR3 nucleotides read TGTGCCAGCAGTTTCCCAGGGAGGGGCAATCAGCCCCAGCATTTT. It yields the protein CASSFPGRGNQPQHF.

The CDR3 bases are TGTGCCACCAGCAGAGACCGAGTAGCGGGACGGGGGCGCGGGGAGCTGTTTTTT. This codes for CATSRDRVAGRGRGELFF. The genes are TRBV15 and TRBJ2-2; 8 bases align to TRBD2. The CDR3 is made up of 18 amino acids. Germline CDR1 LNHNV, CDR2 YYDKDF (reference sequence). Trimming took 0 bases from V and 7 from J; bases not matched to a gene: 13.

This clone appeared a few times. The chain recombines TRBV5-6 with TRBJ1-2; D gene unclear. Trimming pared 4 bases from V and 5 bases from J, leaving 12 bases between. CDR1 and CDR2 from the germline V gene are SGHDT and YYEEEE. CDR3 size: 13 residues. The CDR3 sequence is CASSKAAPYGYTF. CDR3 DNA: TGTGCCAGCAGCAAGGCAGCGCCATATGGCTACACCTTC.

The gene calls are TRBV30 and TRBJ2-1, with 8 bases identical to TRBD2. Unmatched junction bases numbered 7, after V lost 1 base and J lost 11 bases. The CDR3 is made up of 13 amino acids. Germline V gene data show CDR1 as GTSNPN and CDR2 as SVGIG (reference sequence). This chain's CDR3 is CAWSAGGSSQQFF. The CDR3 DNA reads as TGTGCCTGGAGTGCGGGAGGGTCCAGCCAGCAGTTCTTC.

This sequence joins TRBV29-1 and TRBJ2-1; 14 bases agree with TRBD2. Germline V gene lookup returns CDR1 SQVTM and CDR2 ANQGSEA. V was pared by 4 bases and J by 9 bases, with 8 bases of the junction left unmatched. This CDR3 region has 15 residues. CDR3 nucleotides: TGCAGCGTTGCCCTACGACTAGCGGGAGGGGTTGAGCAGTTCTTC. It encodes CSVALRLAGGVEQFF.

The chain joins TRBV28 to TRBJ2-1; tentative D call: TRBD1 (6 bases). The V gene lost 6 bases and the J gene lost 10 bases, with 13 bases spanning the gap. The germline V gene encodes CDR1 MDHEN and CDR2 SYDVKM. The CDR3 runs to 12 residues. This chain's CDR3 is CASSREQGEQFF. The CDR3 DNA sequence: TGTGCCAGCAGCCGTGAACAGGGCGAGCAGTTCTTC.

Notes on this clone: Compared with germline, one end of the junction differs, possibly owing to a read error. The rearrangement uses TRBV7-9 and TRBJ2-7; D call uncertain. The CDR3 is made up of 12 amino acids. The germline V gene has CDR1 SEHNR and CDR2 FQNEAQ (reference sequence). The CDR3 DNA is TGTTCCAGCAGCCGAGTCTCCTACGAGCAGTACTTC. Translating it yields CSSSRVSYEQYF. The full variable domain, completed using reference TRBV7-9 and TRBJ2-7, is DTGVSQNPRHKITKRGQNVTFRCDPISEHNRLYWYRQTLGQGPEFLTYFQNEAQLEKSRLLSDRFSAERPKGSFSTLEIQRTEQGDSAMYLCSSSRVSYEQYFGPGTRLTVT.

The chain couples TRBV5-1 to TRBJ1-1, with TRBD1 matching over 9 bases. V lost 1 base, J lost 4 bases, and 5 bases stayed unmatched. From germline, CDR1 is SGHRS and CDR2 YFSETQ. The CDR3 sequence is 15 residues long. The CDR3 protein is CASSLTGGIGTEAFF. The CDR3 coding sequence is TGCGCCAGCAGCTTGACAGGGGGCATCGGCACTGAAGCTTTCTTT. The full variable domain, completed using reference TRBV5-1 and TRBJ1-1, is KAGVTQTPRYLIKTRGQQVTLSCSPISGHRSVSWYQQTPGQGLQFLFEYFSETQRNKGNFPGRFSGRQFSNSRSEMNVSTLELGDSALYLCASSLTGGIGTEAFFGQGTRLTVV.

CDR3 bases: TGTGCCAGCAGTCCTTCCAAGCGGGGGGGCTACGAGCAGTACTTC. This translates into CASSPSKRGGYEQYF. This chain uses TRBV25-1 with TRBJ2-7, with 10 positions matching TRBD2. Germline CDR1 reads MGHDK; CDR2 reads SYGVNS. The junction had 7 bases not matched to a gene; V was cut back by 5 bases and J by 3 bases. CDR3 length equals 15 residues.

As concerns this clone: Distinct nucleotide sequences in the sample also encode this CDR3. The chain links TRBV7-9 to TRBJ2-5; 9 bases fit TRBD2. The DNA end favors TRBJ2-7, so the J call may be wrong. Germline V gene data show CDR1 as SEHNR and CDR2 as FQNEAQ (reference sequence). This CDR3 is 14 amino acids long. The CDR3 nucleotides read TGTGCCAGCAGTCTTAGCGGGAGCTCCTACGAGCAGTACTTC. The encoded protein is CASSLSGSSYEQYF.

The chain carries TRBV2 and TRBJ2-6; 7 bases align to TRBD2. This CDR3 contains 14 residues. V was clipped by 11 bases and J by 0 bases; unmatched bases: 4. CDR1 is SNHLY, CDR2 FYNNEI, per germline. CDR3 protein: CALGGSSGANVLTF. CDR3 nucleotides: TGTGCCCTCGGGGGGAGCTCTGGGGCCAACGTCCTGACTTTC.

With regard to this clone: Other nucleotide sequences from this sample produce the same CDR3. V usage is TRBV4-1 and J usage is TRBJ2-1, with D possibly TRBD2 on 6 matching bases. CDR3 length: 19 amino acids. Germline CDR1 MGHRA, CDR2 YSYEKL. V was shortened by 1 base and J by 3 bases, with 22 bases between the two germline ends. The DNA for the CDR3 is TGCGCCAGCAGCCAAGGCCGACTGGCGGGGATGATGCTCTACAATGAGCAGTTCTTC. As protein: CASSQGRLAGMMLYNEQFF.

This sequence joins TRBV11-3 and TRBJ2-5; unclear D gene. The CDR3 sequence is 14 residues long. Per the germline V gene, CDR1 is SGHNT and CDR2 is YENEEA. V was cut by 1 base and J by 1 base, with 7 bases left in between. The CDR3, as DNA: TGTGCCAGCAGCTTAGGACAAACCCAAGAGACCCAGTACTTC. It specifies CASSLGQTQETQYF.

This CDR3 reads CASSPKRYEQYF. For the CDR3, the DNA is TGTGCCAGCTCACCAAAACGGTACGAGCAGTACTTC. This rearrangement joins TRBV18 to TRBJ2-7; D is uncertain. The CDR3 runs to 12 residues. Trimming left V 2 bases short and J 4 bases short, with 6 bases between. Germline lookup yields CDR1 KGHSH and CDR2 LQKENI.

V gene TRBV2 combines with J gene TRBJ1-5; D unresolved. The CDR3 is 15 amino acids. V gave up 3 bases and J gave up 1 base, with 10 bases separating them. CDR1 and CDR2 (germline): SNHLY, FYNNEI. DNA for the CDR3: TGTGCCAGCAGTGACGGGAAAGGAAGCAATCAGCCCCAGCATTTT. This gives the protein CASSDGKGSNQPQHF.

The gene calls are TRBV30 and TRBJ2-1; D may be TRBD1 (5 bases). The CDR3 has 13 amino acids. Trimming left V 2 bases short and J 12 bases short, with 17 bases between. Germline CDR1 is GTSNPN and CDR2 is SVGIG (reference sequence). The CDR3 sequence is CAWSRAGPSVQFF. In DNA form, the CDR3 reads TGTGCCTGGAGTAGGGCAGGGCCGTCCGTGCAGTTCTTC.

The CDR3 sequence: CAWATGLNTEAFF. The CDR3 DNA reads as TGTGCCTGGGCCACAGGACTGAACACTGAAGCTTTCTTT. J is TRBJ1-1 and V is TRBV30, with a possible D match to TRBD1 (5 bases). CDR1 GTSNPN and CDR2 SVGIG come from the germline V gene (reference sequence). V lost 5 bases to trimming and J lost 0 bases, with 10 bases between them. The CDR3 totals 13 residues.

This clone was seen a few times. The chain employs TRBV11-2 and TRBJ1-1, with D possibly matching TRBD1 (5 bases). The CDR3 contains 14 residues. The V gene's germline CDR1 is SGHAT and CDR2 FQNNGV. The V end lost 0 bases, the J end lost 3 bases, and 8 bases lay between the germline ends. The CDR3 nucleotides are TGTGCCAGCAGCTTAGACAGGGCAGACACTGAAGCTTTCTTT. Translating it yields CASSLDRADTEAFF. The full variable domain, completed using reference TRBV11-2 and TRBJ1-1, is EAGVAQSPRYKIIEKRQSVAFWCNPISGHATLYWYQQILGQGPKLLIQFQNNGVVDDSQLPKDRFSAERLKGVDSTLKIQPAKLEDSAVYLCASSLDRADTEAFFGQGTRLTVV.

The chain combines TRBV5-4 with TRBJ2-5; possible D gene TRBD1, 5 bases. The CDR3 runs 15 residues. From germline, CDR1 is SGHNT and CDR2 YYREEE (reference sequence). The V gene lost 3 bases and the J gene lost 2 bases, with 14 bases spanning the gap. The CDR3 DNA follows: TGTGCCAGCAGCTCCAAAGGCCGACAGCAAGAGACCCAGTACTTC. This translates into CASSSKGRQQETQYF.